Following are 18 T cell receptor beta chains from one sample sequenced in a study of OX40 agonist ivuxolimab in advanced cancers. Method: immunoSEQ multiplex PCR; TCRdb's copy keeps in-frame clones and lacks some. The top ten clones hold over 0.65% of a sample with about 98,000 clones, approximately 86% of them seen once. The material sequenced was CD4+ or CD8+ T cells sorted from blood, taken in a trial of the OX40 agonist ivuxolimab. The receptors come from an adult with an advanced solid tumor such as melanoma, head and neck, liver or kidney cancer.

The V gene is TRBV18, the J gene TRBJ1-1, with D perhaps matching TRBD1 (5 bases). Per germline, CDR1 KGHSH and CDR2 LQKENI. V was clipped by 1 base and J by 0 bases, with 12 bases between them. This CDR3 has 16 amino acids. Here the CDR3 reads CASSPQTAIMNTEAFF. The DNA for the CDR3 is TGTGCCAGCTCACCACAGACAGCAATAATGAACACTGAAGCTTTCTTT.

The CDR3, as DNA: TGCAGTGCGCCCCGTCAAGTTGAGCAGTTCTTC. Translated, it gives CSAPRQVEQFF. The chain employs TRBV20-1 and TRBJ2-1; the D is unclear. V shed 6 bases and J shed 9 bases, with 12 bases lying between them. The CDR3 is 11 residues long. Per germline, CDR1 DFQATT and CDR2 SNEGSKA (reference sequence).

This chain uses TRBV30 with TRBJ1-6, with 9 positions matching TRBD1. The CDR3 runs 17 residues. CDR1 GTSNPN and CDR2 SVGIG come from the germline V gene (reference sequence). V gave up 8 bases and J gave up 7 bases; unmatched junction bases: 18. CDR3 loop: CAGTRANRDRENSPLHF. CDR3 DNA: TGTGCCGGGACCCGGGCCAATCGGGACAGGGAGAATTCACCCCTCCACTTT.

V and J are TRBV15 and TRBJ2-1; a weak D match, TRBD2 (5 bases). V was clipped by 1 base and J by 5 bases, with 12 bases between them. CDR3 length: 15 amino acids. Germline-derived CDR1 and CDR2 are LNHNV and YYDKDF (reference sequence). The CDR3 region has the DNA TGTGCCACCAGCAGAGTCAATAGCGAGAACAATGAGCAGTTCTTC. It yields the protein CATSRVNSENNEQFF.

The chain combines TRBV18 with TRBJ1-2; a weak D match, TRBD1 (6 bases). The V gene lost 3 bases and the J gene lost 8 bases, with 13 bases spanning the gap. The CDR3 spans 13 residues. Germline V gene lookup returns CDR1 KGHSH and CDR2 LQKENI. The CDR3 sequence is CASSPRDTEGYTF. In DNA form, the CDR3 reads TGTGCCAGCTCACCCCGGGACACCGAAGGCTACACCTTC.

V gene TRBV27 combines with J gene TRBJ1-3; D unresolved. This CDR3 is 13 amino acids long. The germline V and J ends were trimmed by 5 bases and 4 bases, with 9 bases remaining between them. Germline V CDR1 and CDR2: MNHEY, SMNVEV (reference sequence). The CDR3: CASSQRPGNTIYF. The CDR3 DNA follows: TGTGCCAGCAGTCAGCGTCCAGGAAACACCATATATTTT.

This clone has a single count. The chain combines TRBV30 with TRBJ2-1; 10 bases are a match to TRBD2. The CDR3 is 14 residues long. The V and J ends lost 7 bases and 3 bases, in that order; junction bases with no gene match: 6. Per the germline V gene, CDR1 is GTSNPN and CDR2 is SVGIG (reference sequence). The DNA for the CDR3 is TGTGCCTTTAGCGGGAGGCCCTACTACAATGAGCAGTTCTTC. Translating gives CAFSGRPYYNEQFF.

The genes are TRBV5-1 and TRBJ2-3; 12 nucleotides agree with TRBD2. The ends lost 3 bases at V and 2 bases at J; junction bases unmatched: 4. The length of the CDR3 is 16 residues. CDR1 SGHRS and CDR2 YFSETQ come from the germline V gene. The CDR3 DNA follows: TGCGCCAGCAGCTCAGGGACTAGCGGGTTCACAGATACGCAGTATTTT. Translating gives CASSSGTSGFTDTQYF.

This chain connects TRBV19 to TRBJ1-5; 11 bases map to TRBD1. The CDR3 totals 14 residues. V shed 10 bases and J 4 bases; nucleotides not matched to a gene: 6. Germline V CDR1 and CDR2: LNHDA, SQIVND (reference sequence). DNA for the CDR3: TGTGCCACCTCCGGGACAGGGGGAAATCAGCCCCAGCATTTT. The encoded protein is CATSGTGGNQPQHF.

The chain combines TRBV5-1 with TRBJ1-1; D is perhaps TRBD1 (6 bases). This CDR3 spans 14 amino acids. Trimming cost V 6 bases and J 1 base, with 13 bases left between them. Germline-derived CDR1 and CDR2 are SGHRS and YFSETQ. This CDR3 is CASKETGSNTEAFF. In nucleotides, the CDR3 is TGCGCCAGCAAGGAGACAGGTTCGAACACTGAAGCTTTCTTT.

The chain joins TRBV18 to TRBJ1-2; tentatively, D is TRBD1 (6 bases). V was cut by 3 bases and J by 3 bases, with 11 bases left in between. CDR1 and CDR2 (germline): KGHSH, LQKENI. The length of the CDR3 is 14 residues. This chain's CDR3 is CASSPEAGDYGYTF. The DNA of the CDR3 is TGTGCCAGCTCACCGGAGGCAGGGGACTATGGCTACACCTTC. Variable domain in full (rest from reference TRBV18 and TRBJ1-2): NAGVMQNPRHLVRRRGQEARLRCSPMKGHSHVYWYRQLPEEGLKFMVYLQKENIIDESGMPKERFSAEFPKEGPSILRIQQVVRGDSAAYFCASSPEAGDYGYTFGSGTRLTVV.

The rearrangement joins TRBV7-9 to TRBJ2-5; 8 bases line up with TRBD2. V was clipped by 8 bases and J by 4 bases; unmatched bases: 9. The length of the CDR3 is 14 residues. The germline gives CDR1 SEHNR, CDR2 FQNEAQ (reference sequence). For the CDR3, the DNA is TGTGCCAGCCGTAGACTAGCGCCGAGAGAGACCCAGTACTTC. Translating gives CASRRLAPRETQYF. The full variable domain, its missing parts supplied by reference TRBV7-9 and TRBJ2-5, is DTGVSQNPRHKITKRGQNVTFRCDPISEHNRLYWYRQTLGQGPEFLTYFQNEAQLEKSRLLSDRFSAERPKGSFSTLEIQRTEQGDSAMYLCASRRLAPRETQYFGPGTRLLVL.

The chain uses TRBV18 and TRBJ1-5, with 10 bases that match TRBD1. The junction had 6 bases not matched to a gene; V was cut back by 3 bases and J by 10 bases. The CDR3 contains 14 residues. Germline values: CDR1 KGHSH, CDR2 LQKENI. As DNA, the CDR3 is TGTGCCAGCTCACCGACAGGGGGCGGGGGACCCCAGCATTTT. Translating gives CASSPTGGGGPQHF.

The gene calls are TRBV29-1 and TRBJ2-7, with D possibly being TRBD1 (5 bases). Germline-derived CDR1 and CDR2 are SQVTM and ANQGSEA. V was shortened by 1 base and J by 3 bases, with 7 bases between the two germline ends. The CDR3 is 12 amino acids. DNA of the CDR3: TGCAGCGTTGAAGGCAGGGACTACGAGCAGTACTTC. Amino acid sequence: CSVEGRDYEQYF.

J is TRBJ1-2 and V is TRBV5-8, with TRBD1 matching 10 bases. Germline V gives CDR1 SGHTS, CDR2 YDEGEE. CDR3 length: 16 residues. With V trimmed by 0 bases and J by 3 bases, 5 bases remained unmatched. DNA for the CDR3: TGTGCCAGCAGCTTGGTCGGGACAGGGGCGGACTATGGCTACACCTTC. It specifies CASSLVGTGADYGYTF.

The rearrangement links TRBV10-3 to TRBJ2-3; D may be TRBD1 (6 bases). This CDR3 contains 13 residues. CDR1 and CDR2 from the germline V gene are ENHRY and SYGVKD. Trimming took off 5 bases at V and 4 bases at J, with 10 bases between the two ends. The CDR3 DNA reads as TGTGCCATCAGTCCAGGGGTCCCAGATACGCAGTATTTT. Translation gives CAISPGVPDTQYF.

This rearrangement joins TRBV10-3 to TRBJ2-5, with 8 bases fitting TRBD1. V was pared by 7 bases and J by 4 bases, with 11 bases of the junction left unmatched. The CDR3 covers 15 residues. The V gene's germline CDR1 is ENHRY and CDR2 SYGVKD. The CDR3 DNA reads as TGTGCCATCAACGGGGAGCAGGGGGCGGGAGAGACCCAGTACTTC. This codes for CAINGEQGAGETQYF.

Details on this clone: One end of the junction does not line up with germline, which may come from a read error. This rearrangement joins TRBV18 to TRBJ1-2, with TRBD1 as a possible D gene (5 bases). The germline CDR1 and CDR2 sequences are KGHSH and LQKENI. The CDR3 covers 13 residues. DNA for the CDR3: TGTGCCAGCTCACCGCAGACAGATGGCGTACGAGCCTTC. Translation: CASSPQTDGVRAF.